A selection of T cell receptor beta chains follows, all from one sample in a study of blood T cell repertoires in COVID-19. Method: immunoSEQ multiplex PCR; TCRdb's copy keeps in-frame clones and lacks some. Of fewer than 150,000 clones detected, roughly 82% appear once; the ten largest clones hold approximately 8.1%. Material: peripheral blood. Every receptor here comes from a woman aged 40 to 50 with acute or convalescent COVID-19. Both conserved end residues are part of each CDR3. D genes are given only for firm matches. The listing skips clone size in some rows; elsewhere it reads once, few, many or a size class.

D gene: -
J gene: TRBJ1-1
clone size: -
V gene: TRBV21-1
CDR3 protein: CASSRGTGLTEAFF
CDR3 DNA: TGTGCCAGCAGCAGGGGGACAGGACTCACTGAAGCTTTCTTT

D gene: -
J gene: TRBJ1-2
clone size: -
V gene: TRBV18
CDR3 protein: CASSPLRREGGYTF
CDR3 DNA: TGTGCCAGCTCACCTCTGCGTCGGGAAGGCGGCTACACCTTC

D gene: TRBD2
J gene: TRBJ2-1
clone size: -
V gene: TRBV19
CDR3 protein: CASSLLGLAVSSYNEQFF
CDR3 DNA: TGTGCCAGTAGCCTCTTAGGACTAGCGGTGAGCTCCTACAATGAGCAGTTCTTC

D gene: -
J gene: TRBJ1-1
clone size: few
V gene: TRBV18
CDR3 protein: CASSPRPNTEAFF
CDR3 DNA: TGTGCCAGCTCACCCCGTCCGAACACTGAAGCTTTCTTT

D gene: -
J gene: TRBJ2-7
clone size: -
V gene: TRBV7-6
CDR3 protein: CASSSKPRGGTVYEQYF
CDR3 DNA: TGTGCCAGCAGCTCAAAGCCGAGGGGGGGAACGGTCTACGAGCAGTACTTC

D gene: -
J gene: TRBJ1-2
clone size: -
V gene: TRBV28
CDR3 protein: CASSPRTFYGYTF
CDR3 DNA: TGTGCCAGCAGTCCGAGGACATTCTATGGCTACACCTTC

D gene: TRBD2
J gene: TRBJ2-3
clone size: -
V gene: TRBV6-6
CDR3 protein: CASRGLADTDTQYF
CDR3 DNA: TGTGCCAGCAGGGGACTAGCGGACACAGATACGCAGTATTTT

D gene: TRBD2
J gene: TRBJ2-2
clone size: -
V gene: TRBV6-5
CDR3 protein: CASRGGTNTGELFF
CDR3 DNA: TGTGCCAGCAGGGGGGGGACGAACACCGGGGAGCTGTTTTTT

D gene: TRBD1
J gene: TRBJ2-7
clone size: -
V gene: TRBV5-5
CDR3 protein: CASSARQGARYEQYF
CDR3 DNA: TGTGCCAGCAGCGCCCGACAGGGGGCCAGGTACGAGCAGTACTTC

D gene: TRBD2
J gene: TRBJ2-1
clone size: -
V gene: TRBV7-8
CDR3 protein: CASSYPGLAGGRYNEQFF
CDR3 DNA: TGTGCCAGCAGCTATCCGGGACTAGCGGGGGGACGTTACAATGAGCAGTTCTTC

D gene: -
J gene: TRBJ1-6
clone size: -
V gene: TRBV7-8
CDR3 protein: CASSPPTQRNSPLHF
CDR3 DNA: TGTGCCAGCAGCCCCCCCACTCAGCGAAATTCACCCCTCCACTTT

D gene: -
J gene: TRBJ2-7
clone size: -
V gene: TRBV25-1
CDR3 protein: CASQRVHEQYF
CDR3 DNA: TGTGCCAGTCAGCGGGTCCACGAGCAGTACTTC

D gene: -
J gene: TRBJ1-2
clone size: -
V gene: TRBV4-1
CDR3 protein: CASSLTGLGGYTF
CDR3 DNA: TGCGCCAGCAGCCTGACAGGTCTCGGTGGCTACACCTTC

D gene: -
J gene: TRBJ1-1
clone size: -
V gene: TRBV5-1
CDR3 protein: CASSPGQTDTEAFF
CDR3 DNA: TGCGCCAGCAGCCCCGGACAAACGGACACTGAAGCTTTCTTT

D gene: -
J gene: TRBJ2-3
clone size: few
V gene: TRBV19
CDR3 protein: CASSTSQSRADTQYF
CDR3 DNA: TGTGCCAGTAGTACCTCCCAATCTCGGGCAGATACGCAGTATTTT

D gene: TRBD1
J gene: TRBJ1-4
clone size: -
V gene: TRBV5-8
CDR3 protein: CASSLGQGGKLFF
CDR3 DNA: TGTGCCAGCAGCCTGGGACAGGGTGGAAAACTGTTTTTT

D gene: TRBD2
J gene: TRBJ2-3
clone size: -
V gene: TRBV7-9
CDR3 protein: CASSRGLASDTQYF
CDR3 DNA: TGTGCCAGCAGCCGGGGACTAGCCAGCGATACGCAGTATTTT

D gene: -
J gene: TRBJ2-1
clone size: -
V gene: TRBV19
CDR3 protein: CASREDNEQFF
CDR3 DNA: TGTGCCAGTAGGGAGGACAATGAGCAGTTCTTC

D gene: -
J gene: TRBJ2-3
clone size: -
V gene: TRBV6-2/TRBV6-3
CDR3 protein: CASSRGDTQYF
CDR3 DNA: TGTGCCAGCAGTCGCGGGGATACGCAGTATTTT

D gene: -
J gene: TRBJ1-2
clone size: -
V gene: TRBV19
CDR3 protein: CASSPARGGNYGYTF
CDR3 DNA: TGTGCCAGTAGTCCGGCCCGGGGGGGGAACTATGGCTACACCTTC

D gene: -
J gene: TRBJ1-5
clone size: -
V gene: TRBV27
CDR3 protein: CASSPNPNRIWGLYSNQPQHF
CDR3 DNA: TGTGCCAGCAGTCCCAACCCTAACAGGATCTGGGGACTCTATAGCAATCAGCCCCAGCATTTT

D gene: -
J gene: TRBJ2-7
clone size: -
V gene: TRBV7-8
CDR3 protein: CASSSSESGEQYF
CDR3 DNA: TGTGCCAGCAGCTCTAGCGAGAGCGGCGAGCAGTACTTC

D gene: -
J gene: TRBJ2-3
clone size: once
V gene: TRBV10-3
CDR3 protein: CAISVRQSTDTQYF
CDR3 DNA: TGTGCCATCAGTGTTAGACAGTCCACAGATACGCAGTATTTT

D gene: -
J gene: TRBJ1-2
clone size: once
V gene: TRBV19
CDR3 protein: CASSIDRRPTNYGYTF
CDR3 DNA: TGTGCCAGTAGTATTGATCGGAGGCCGACTAACTATGGCTACACCTTC

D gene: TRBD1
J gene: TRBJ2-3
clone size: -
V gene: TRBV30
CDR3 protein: CAWGDRGRTDTQYF
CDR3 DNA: TGTGCCTGGGGGGACAGGGGGCGCACAGATACGCAGTATTTT

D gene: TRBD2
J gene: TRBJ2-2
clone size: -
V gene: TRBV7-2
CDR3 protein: CASSLWRLAGTGELFF
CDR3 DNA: TGTGCCAGCAGCCTTTGGAGGCTAGCGGGCACCGGGGAGCTGTTTTTT

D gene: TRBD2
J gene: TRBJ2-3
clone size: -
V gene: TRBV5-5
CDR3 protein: CASSPPRGTSTDTQYF
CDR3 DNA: TGTGCCAGCAGCCCGCCGCGGGGGACGAGCACAGATACGCAGTATTTT

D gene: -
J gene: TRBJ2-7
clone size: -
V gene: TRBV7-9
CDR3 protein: CASSLDRGYEQYF
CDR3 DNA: TGTGCCAGCAGCTTAGATCGGGGGTACGAGCAGTACTTC

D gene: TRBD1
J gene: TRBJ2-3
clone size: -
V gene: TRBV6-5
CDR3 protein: CASSHRGRGGDTQYF
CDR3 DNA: TGTGCCAGCAGTCACAGGGGGCGAGGAGGAGATACGCAGTATTTT

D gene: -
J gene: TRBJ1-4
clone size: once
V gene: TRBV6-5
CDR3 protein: CATLGGSTNEKLFF
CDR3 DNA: TGTGCCACTCTGGGGGGGTCAACTAATGAAAAACTGTTTTTT

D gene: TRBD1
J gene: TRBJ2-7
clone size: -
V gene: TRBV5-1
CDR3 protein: CASSFDRGYEQYF
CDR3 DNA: TGCGCCAGCAGCTTTGACAGGGGTTACGAGCAGTACTTC

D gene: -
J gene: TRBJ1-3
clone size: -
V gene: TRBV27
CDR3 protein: CASSPRFGVSGNTIYF
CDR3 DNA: TGTGCCAGCAGTCCACGTTTCGGGGTCTCTGGAAACACCATATATTTT

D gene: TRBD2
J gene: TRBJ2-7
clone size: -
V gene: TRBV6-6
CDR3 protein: CASTPTSGSYEQYF
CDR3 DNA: TGTGCCAGCACGCCGACTAGCGGGAGCTACGAGCAGTACTTC

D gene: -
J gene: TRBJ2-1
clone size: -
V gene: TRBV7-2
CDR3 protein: CASSLVGGAYNEQFF
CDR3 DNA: TGTGCCAGCAGCTTAGTAGGGGGGGCCTACAATGAGCAGTTCTTC

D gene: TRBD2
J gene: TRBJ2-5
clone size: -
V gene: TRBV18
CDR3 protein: CASSPTPPSGGETQYF
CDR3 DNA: TGTGCCAGCTCACCAACCCCGCCTAGCGGGGGAGAGACCCAGTACTTC

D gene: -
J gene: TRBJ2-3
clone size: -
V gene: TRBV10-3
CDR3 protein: CAIGDIGDTQYF
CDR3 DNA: TGTGCCATCGGGGACATCGGGGATACGCAGTATTTT

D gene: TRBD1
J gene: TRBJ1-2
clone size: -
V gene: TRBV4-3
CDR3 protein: CASSHTGAGYGYTF
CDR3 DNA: TGCGCCAGCAGCCACACAGGGGCTGGCTATGGCTACACCTTC

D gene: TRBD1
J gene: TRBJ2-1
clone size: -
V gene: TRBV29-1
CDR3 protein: CSGRDRARNEQFF
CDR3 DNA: TGCAGCGGACGGGACAGGGCCAGGAATGAGCAGTTCTTC

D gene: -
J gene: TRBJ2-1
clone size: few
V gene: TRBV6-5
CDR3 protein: CATSTLNEQFF
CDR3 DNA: TGTGCCACCTCGACTCTAAATGAGCAGTTCTTC

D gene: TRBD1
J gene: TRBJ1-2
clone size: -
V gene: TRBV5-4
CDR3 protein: CASSLVGTALRGYTF
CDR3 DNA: TGTGCCAGCAGCTTGGTAGGGACAGCTCTCCGGGGCTACACCTTC

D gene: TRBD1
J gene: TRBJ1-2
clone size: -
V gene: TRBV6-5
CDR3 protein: CASRTGNYGYTF
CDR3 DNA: TGTGCCAGCAGGACAGGGAACTATGGCTACACCTTC

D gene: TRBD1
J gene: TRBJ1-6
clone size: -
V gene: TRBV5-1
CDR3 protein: CASSLGQGAGNSPLHF
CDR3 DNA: TGCGCCAGCAGCTTGGGCCAGGGGGCTGGTAATTCACCCCTCCACTTT

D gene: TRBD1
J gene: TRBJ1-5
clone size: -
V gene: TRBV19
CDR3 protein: CASRTGTGRNQPQHF
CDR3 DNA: TGTGCCAGTAGGACCGGGACAGGGAGGAATCAGCCCCAGCATTTT

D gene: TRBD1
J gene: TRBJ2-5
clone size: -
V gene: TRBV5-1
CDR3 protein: CASSLGTGFQETQYF
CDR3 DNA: TGCGCCAGCAGTCTTGGGACAGGCTTCCAAGAGACCCAGTACTTC

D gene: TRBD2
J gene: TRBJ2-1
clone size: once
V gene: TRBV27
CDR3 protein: CASGSSIAGGSSSYNEQFF
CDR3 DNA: TGTGCCAGCGGCTCCTCAATAGCGGGGGGCTCAAGCTCCTACAATGAGCAGTTCTTC

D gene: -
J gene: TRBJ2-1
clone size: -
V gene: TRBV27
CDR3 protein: CASSQDSSSYNEQFF
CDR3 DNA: TGTGCCAGCAGTCAGGACAGTAGCTCCTACAATGAGCAGTTCTTC

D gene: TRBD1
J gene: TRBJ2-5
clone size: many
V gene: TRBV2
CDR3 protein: CASSDDRAKTQYF
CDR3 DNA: TGTGCCAGCAGTGACGACAGGGCAAAGACCCAGTACTTC

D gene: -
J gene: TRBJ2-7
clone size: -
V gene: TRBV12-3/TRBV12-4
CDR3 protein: CASGRGSFYEQYF
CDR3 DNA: TGTGCCAGCGGAAGGGGGTCTTTCTACGAGCAGTACTTC

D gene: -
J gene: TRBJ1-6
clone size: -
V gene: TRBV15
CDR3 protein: CATSRPKSGSPLHF
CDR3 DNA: TGTGCCACCAGCAGACCGAAAAGCGGCTCACCCCTCCACTTT

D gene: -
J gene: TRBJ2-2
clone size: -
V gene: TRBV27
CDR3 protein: CASKKAGGRITGELFF
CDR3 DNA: TGTGCCAGCAAAAAAGCCGGGGGAAGGATCACCGGGGAGCTGTTTTTT

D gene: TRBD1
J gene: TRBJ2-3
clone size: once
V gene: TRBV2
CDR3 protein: CASHRDRVKNTQYF
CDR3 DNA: TGTGCCAGCCACCGGGACAGGGTTAAAAATACGCAGTATTTT

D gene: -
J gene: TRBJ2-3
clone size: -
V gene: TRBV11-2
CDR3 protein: CASRLQSDTQYF
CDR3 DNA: TGTGCCAGCAGGTTACAATCCGATACGCAGTATTTT

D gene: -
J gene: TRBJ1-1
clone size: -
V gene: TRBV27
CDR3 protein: CASTQGRQNTEAFF
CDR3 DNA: TGTGCCAGCACCCAGGGGCGGCAGAACACTGAAGCTTTCTTT

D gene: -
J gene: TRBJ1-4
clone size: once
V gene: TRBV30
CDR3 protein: CASRAQGANEKLFF
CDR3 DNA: TGTGCCTCCCGGGCCCAGGGCGCAAATGAAAAACTGTTTTTT

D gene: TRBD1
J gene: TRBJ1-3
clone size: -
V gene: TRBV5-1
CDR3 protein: CASSLDRGSGNTIYF
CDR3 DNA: TGCGCCAGCAGCTTGGACAGGGGATCTGGAAACACCATATATTTT

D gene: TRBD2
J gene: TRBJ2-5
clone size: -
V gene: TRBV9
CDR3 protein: CASSVGLAGAGGTQYF
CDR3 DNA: TGTGCCAGCAGCGTCGGACTAGCGGGGGCTGGGGGGACCCAGTACTTC

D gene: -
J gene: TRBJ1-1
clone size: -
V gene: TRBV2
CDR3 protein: CASSEDSGVAYTEAFF
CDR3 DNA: TGTGCCAGCAGTGAAGATTCGGGGGTTGCATACACTGAAGCTTTCTTT